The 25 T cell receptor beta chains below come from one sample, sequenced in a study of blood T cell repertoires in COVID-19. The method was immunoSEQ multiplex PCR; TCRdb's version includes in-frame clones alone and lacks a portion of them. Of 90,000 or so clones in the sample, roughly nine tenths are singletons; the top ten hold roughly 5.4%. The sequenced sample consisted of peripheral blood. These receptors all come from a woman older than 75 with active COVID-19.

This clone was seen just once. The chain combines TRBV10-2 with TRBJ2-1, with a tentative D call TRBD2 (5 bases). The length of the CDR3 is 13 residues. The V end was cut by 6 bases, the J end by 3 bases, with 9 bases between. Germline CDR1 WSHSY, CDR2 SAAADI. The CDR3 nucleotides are TGCGCCAGCAGGCGCGGACTCTACAATGAGCAGTTCTTC. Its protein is CASRRGLYNEQFF.

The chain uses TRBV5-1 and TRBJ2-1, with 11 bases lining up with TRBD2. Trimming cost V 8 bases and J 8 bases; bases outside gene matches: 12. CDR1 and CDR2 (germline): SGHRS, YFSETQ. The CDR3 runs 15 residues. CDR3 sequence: CASLIAGGPGDEQFF. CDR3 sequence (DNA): TGCGCCAGTCTCATAGCGGGAGGGCCAGGGGATGAGCAGTTCTTC.

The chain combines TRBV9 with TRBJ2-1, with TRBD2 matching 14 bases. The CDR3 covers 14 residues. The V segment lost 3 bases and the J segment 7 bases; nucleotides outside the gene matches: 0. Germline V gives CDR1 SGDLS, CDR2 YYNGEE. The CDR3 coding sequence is TGTGCCAGCAGCGGGACTAGCGGGAGGAATGAGCAGTTCTTC. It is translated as CASSGTSGRNEQFF.

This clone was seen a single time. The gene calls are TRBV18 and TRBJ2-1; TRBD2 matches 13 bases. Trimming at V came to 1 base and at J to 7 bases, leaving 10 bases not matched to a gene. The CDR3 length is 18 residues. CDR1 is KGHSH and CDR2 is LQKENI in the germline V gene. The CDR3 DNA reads TGTGCCAGCTCACCACTCACTTCCCCGGGACTAGCGGGGAATGAGCAGTTCTTC. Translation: CASSPLTSPGLAGNEQFF.

Written as DNA, the CDR3 is TGTGCCAGCTCACCTTCGACAGGGATCTACGAGCAGTACTTC. It yields the protein CASSPSTGIYEQYF. The chain joins TRBV18 to TRBJ2-7; 7 nucleotides line up with TRBD1. The CDR3 covers 14 residues. V lost 3 bases to trimming and J lost 3 bases; unmatched junction nucleotides: 5. Germline CDR1 and CDR2: KGHSH and LQKENI.

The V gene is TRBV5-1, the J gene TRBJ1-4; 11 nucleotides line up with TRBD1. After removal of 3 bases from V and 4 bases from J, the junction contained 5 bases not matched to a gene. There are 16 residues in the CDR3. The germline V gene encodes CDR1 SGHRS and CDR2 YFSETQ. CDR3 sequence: CASSSDRGQVNEKLFF. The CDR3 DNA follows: TGCGCCAGCAGCTCGGACAGGGGGCAGGTTAATGAAAAACTGTTTTTT.

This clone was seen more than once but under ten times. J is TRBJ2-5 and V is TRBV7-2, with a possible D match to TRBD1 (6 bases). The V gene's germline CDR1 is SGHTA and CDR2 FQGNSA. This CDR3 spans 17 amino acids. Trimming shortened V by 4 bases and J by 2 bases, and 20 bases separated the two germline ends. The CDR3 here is CASSSGLTGHLQETQYF. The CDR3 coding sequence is TGTGCCAGCAGCTCGGGTCTGACAGGACACCTGCAAGAGACCCAGTACTTC. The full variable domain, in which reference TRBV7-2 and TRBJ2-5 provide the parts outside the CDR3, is GAGVSQSPSNKVTEKGKDVELRCDPISGHTALYWYRQSLGQGLEFLIYFQGNSAPDKSGLPSDRFSAERTGGSVSTLTIQRTQQEDSAVYLCASSSGLTGHLQETQYFGPGTRLLVL.

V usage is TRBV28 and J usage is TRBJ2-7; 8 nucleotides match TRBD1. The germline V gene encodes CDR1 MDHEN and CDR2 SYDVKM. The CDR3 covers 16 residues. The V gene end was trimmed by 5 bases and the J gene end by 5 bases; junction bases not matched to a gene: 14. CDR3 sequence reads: CASSPVNQGAVDEQYF. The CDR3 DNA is TGTGCCAGCAGTCCAGTAAACCAGGGGGCTGTCGACGAGCAGTACTTC.

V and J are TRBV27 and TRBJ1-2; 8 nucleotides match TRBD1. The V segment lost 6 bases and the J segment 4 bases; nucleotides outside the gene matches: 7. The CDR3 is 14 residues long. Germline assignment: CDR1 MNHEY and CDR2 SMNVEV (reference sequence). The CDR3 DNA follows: TGTGCCAGCAGAGCGACAGGGGCCGGCTATGGCTACACCTTC. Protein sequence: CASRATGAGYGYTF.

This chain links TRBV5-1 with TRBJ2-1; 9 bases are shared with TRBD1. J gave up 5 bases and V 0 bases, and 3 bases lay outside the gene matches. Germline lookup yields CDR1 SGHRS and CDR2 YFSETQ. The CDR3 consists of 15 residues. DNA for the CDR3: TGCGCCAGCAGCTTGGCGGGACAGGGCCACAATGAGCAGTTCTTC. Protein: CASSLAGQGHNEQFF.

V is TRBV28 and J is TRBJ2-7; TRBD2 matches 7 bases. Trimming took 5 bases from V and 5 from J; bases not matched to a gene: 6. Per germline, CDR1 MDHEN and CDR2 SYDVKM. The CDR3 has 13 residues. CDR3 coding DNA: TGTGCCAGCAGTCACCGGACTAGTGACGAGCAGTACTTC. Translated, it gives CASSHRTSDEQYF.

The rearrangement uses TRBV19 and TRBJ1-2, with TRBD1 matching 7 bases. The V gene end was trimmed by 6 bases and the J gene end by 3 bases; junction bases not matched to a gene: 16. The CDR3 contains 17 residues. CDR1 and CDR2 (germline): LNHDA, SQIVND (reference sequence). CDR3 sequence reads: CASRVSGTASGHYGYTF. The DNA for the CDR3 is TGTGCCAGTAGGGTATCCGGGACAGCCTCGGGGCACTATGGCTACACCTTC. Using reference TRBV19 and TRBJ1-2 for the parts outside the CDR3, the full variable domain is DGGITQSPKYLFRKEGQNVTLSCEQNLNHDAMYWYRQDPGQGLRLIYYSQIVNDFQKGDIAEGYSVSREKKESFPLTVTSAQKNPTAFYLCASRVSGTASGHYGYTFGSGTRLTVV.

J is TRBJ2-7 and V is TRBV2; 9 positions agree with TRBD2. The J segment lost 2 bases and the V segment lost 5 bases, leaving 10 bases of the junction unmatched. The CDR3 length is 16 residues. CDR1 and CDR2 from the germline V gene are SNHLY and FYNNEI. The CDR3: CASSQPGLARTYEQYF. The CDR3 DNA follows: TGTGCCAGCAGTCAACCAGGACTAGCGAGAACCTACGAGCAGTACTTC.

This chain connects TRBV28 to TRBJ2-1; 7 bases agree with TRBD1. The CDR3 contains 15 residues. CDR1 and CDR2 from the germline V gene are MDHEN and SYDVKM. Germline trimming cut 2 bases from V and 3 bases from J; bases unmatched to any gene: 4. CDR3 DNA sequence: TGTGCCAGCAGTTTACCGGGACAGCTCTACAATGAGCAGTTCTTC. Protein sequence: CASSLPGQLYNEQFF.

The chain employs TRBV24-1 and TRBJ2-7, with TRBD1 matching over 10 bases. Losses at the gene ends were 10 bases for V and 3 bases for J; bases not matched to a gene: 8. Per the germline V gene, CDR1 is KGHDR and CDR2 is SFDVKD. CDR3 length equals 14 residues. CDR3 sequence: CATVGTGVDYEQYF. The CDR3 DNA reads TGTGCCACGGTAGGGACAGGGGTGGACTACGAGCAGTACTTC.

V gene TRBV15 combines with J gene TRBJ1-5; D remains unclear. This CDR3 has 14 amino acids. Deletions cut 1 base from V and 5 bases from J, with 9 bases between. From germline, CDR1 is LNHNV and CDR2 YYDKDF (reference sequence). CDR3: CATSRGQEDQPQHF. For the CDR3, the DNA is TGTGCCACCAGCAGAGGCCAGGAGGATCAGCCCCAGCATTTT.

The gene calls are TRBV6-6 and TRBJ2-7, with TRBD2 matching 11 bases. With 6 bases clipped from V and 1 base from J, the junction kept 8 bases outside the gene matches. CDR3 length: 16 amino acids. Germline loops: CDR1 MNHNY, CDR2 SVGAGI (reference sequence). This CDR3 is CASSPVAGGSSYEQYF. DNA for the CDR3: TGTGCCAGCAGCCCCGTAGCGGGAGGGTCTTCCTACGAGCAGTACTTC.

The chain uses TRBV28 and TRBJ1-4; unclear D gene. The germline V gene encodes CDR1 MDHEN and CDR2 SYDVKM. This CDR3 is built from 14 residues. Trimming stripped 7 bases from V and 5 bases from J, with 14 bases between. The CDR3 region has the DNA TGTGCCAGCAATTGGGCGCAGAAAAATGAAAAACTGTTTTTT. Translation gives CASNWAQKNEKLFF.

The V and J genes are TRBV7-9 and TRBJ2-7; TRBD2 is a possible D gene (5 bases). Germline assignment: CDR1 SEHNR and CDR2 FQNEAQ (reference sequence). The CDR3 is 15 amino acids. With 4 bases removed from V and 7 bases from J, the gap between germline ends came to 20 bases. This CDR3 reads CASSSVGLEGGEQYF. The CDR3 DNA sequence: TGTGCCAGCAGCTCGGTAGGCTTAGAGGGTGGTGAGCAGTACTTC.

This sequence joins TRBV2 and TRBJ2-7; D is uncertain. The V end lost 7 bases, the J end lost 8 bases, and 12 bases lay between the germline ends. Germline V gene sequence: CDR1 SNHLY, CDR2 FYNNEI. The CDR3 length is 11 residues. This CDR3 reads CASNLRDKQYF. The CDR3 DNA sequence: TGTGCCAGCAATTTGAGAGACAAGCAGTACTTC.

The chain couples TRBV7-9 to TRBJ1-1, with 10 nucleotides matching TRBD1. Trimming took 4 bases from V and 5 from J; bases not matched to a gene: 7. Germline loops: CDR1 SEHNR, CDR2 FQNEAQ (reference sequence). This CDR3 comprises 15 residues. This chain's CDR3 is CASSSSGTGETEAFF. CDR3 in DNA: TGTGCCAGCAGCTCGTCCGGGACAGGGGAGACTGAAGCTTTCTTT. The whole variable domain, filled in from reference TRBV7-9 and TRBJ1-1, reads DTGVSQNPRHKITKRGQNVTFRCDPISEHNRLYWYRQTLGQGPEFLTYFQNEAQLEKSRLLSDRFSAERPKGSFSTLEIQRTEQGDSAMYLCASSSSGTGETEAFFGQGTRLTVV.

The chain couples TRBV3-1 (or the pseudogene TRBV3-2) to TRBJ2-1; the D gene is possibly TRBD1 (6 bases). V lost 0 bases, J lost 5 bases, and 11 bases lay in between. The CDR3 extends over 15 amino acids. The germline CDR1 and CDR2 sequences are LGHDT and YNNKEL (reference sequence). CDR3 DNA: TGTGCCAGCAGCCAAGACAGGGGATGGAACAATGAGCAGTTCTTC. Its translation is CASSQDRGWNNEQFF.

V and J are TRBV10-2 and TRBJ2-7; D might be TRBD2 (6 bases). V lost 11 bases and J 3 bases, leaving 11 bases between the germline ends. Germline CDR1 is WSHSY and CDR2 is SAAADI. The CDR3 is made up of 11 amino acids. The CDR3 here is CAGGSGYEQYF. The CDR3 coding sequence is TGCGCCGGGGGGTCTGGCTACGAGCAGTACTTC.

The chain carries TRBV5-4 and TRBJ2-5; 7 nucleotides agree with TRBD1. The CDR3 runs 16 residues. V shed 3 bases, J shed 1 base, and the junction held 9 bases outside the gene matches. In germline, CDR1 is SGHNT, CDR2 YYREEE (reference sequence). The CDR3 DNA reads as TGTGCCAGCAGCTCCTACTACAGGGGAGCCCAAGAGACCCAGTACTTC. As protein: CASSSYYRGAQETQYF.

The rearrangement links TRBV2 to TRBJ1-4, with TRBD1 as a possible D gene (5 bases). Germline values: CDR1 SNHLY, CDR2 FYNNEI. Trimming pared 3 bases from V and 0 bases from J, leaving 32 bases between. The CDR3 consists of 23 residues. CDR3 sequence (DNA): TGTGCCAGCAGTGACCCTCTCTCGGGGGTTGAGCGGGAGGCCTACGCAACTAATGAAAAACTGTTTTTT. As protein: CASSDPLSGVEREAYATNEKLFF.